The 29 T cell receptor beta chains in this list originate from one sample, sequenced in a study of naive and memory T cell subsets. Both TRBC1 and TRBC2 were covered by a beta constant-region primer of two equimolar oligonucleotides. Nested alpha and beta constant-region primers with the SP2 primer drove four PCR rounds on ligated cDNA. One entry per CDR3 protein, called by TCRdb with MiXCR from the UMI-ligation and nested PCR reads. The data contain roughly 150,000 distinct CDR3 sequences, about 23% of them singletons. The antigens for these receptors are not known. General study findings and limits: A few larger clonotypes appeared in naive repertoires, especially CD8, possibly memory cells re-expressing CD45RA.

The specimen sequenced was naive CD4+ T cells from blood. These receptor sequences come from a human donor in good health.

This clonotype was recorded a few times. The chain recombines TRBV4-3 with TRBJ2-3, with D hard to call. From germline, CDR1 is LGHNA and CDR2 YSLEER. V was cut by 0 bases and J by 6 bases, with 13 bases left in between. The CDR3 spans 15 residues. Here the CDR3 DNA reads TGCGCCAGCAGCCAAGATCGGAATGGCGGCGATACGCAGTATTTT. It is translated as CASSQDRNGGDTQYF.

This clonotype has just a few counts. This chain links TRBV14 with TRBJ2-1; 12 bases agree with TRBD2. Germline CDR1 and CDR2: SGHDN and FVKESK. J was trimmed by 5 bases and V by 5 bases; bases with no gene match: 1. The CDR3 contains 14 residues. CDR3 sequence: CASSRTSGNNEQFF. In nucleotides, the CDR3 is TGTGCCAGCAGCAGGACTAGCGGGAACAATGAGCAGTTCTTC.

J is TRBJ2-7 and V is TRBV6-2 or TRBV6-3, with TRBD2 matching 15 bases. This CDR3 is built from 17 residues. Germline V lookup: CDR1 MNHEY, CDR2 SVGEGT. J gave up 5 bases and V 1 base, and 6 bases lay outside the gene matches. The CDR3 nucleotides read TGTGCCAGCAGTTACTGGGGGACTAGCGGGAGGTCCCACGAGCAGTACTTC. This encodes CASSYWGTSGRSHEQYF.

CDR3 bases: TGTGCCAGCCTTGAGGGGGTCGTTGATACGCAGTATTTT. This gives the protein CASLEGVVDTQYF. V gene TRBV18 combines with J gene TRBJ2-3; TRBD1 might be the D (6 bases). The CDR3 is 13 amino acids. The germline V gene has CDR1 KGHSH and CDR2 LQKENI. Trimming left V 8 bases short and J 6 bases short, with 15 bases between.

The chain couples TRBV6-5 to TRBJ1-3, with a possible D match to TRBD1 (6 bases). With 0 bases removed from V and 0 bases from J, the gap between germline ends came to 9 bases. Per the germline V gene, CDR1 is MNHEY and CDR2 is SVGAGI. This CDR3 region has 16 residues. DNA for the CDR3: TGTGCCAGCAGTTACTCACGACAGGTCTCTGGAAACACCATATATTTT. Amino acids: CASSYSRQVSGNTIYF.

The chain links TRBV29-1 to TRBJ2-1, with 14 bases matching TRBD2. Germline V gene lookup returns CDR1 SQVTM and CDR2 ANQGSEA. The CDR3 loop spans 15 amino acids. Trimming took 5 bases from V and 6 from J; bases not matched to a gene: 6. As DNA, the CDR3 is TGCAGCGTTTACGGGACTAGCGGGAGTTCCAATGAGCAGTTCTTC. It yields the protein CSVYGTSGSSNEQFF.

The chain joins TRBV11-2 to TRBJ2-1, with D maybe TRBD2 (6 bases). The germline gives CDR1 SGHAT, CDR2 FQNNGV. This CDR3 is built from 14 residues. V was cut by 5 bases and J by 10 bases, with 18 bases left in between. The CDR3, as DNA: TGTGCCAGCAGCACGACTAGAGGGGAGAAGGAGCAGTTCTTC. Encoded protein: CASSTTRGEKEQFF. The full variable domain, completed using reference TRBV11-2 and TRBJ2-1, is EAGVAQSPRYKIIEKRQSVAFWCNPISGHATLYWYQQILGQGPKLLIQFQNNGVVDDSQLPKDRFSAERLKGVDSTLKIQPAKLEDSAVYLCASSTTRGEKEQFFGPGTRLTVL.

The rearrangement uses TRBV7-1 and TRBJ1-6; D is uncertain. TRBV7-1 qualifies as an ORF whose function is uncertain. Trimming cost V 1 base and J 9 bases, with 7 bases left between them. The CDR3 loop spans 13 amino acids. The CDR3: CASSSGVGSPLHF. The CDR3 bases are TGTGCCAGCAGCTCAGGAGTTGGTTCACCCCTCCACTTT.

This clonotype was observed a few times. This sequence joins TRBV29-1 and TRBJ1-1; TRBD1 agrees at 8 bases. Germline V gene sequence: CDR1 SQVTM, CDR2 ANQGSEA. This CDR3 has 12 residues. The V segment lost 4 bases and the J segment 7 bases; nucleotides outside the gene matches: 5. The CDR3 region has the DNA TGCAGCGTTGCACAGGGGGTTAGTGAAGCTTTCTTT. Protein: CSVAQGVSEAFF.

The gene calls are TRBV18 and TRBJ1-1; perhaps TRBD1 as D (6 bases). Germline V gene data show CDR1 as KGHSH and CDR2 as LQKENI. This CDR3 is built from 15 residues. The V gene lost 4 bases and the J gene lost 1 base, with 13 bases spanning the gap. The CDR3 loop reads CASSRPGAGNTEAFF. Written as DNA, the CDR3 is TGTGCCAGCTCACGCCCAGGGGCCGGGAACACTGAAGCTTTCTTT.

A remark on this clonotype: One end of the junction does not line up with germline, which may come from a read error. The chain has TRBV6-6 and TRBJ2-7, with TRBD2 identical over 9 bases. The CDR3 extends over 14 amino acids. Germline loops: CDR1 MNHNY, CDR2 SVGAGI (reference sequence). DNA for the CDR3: TGTACCAGCAAGGGAGGAGGAGCGGGGGGCGAGCAGTACTTC. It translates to CTSKGGGAGGEQYF.

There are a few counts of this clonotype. Written as DNA, the CDR3 is TGTGCCAGCAGCCTAACCCCGGGCCGATTAGGAGAGACCCAGTACTTC. Amino acids: CASSLTPGRLGETQYF. The chain employs TRBV11-2 and TRBJ2-5, with no clear D. The V gene lost 5 bases and the J gene lost 4 bases, with 20 bases spanning the gap. The CDR3 sequence is 16 residues long. The V gene's germline CDR1 is SGHAT and CDR2 FQNNGV.

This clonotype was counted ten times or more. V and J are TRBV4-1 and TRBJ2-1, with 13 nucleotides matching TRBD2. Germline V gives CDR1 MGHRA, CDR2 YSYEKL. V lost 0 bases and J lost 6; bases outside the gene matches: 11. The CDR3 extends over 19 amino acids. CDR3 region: CASSQDPGTSGISVNEQFF. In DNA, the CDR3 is TGCGCCAGCAGCCAAGATCCTGGGACTAGCGGGATTTCCGTCAATGAGCAGTTCTTC.

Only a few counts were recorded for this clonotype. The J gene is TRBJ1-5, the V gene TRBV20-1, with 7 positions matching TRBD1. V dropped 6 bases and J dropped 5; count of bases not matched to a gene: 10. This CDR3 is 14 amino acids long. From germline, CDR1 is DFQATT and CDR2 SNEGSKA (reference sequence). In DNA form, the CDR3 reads TGCAGTGCCCTACAGGGGATTGGTCATCAGCCCCAGCATTTT. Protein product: CSALQGIGHQPQHF.

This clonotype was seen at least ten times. The CDR3 DNA reads TGTGCCAGCACTACAGGGACCCGATACGAGCAGTACTTC. Protein product: CASTTGTRYEQYF. This chain connects TRBV28 to TRBJ2-7; D is possibly TRBD1 (6 bases). The V end lost 7 bases, the J end lost 4 bases, and 14 bases lay between the germline ends. The germline gives CDR1 MDHEN, CDR2 SYDVKM. The CDR3 contains 13 residues.

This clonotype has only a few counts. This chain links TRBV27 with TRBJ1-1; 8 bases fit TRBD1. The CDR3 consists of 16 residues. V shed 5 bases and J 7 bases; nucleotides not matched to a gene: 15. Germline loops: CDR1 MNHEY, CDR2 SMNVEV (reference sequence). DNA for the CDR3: TGTGCCAGCAGTCCCCGGACAGGGTCGGAAATTTTTGAAGCTTTCTTT. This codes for CASSPRTGSEIFEAFF.

CDR3 in amino acids: CASSTIAGVVGEQFF. DNA of the CDR3: TGTGCCAGCAGTACTATAGCGGGAGTGGTAGGCGAGCAGTTCTTC. The chain uses TRBV6-2 or TRBV6-3 and TRBJ2-1, with 9 bases fitting TRBD2. CDR3 length: 15 amino acids. The trim removed 5 bases at V and 10 bases at J, leaving 12 bases unmatched. Germline CDR1 and CDR2: MNHEY and SVGEGT.

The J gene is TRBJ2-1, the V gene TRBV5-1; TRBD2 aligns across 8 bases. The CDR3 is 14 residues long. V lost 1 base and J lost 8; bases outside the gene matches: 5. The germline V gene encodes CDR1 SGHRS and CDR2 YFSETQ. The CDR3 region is CASSLLREDDEQFF. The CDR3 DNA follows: TGCGCCAGCAGCTTGTTGCGGGAGGACGATGAGCAGTTCTTC.

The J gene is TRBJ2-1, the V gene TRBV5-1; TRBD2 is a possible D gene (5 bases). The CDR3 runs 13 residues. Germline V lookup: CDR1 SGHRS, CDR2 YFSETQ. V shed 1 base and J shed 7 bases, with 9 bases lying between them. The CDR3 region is CASSLHLANEQFF. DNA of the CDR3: TGCGCCAGCAGCTTGCACCTAGCTAATGAGCAGTTCTTC.

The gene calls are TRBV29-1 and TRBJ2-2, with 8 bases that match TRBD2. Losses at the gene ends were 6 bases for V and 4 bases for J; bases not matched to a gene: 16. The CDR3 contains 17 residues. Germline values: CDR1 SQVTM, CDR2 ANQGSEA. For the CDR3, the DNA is TGCAGCGTCGAACACAGCGAGCGGGAGCGTGGCACCGGGGAGCTGTTTTTT. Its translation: CSVEHSERERGTGELFF.

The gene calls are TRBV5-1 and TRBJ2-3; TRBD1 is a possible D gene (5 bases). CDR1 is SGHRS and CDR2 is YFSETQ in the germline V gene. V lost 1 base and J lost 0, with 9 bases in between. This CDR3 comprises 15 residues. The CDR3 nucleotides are TGCGCCAGCAGCTTGAGTCCAGGGAGCACAGATACGCAGTATTTT. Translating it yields CASSLSPGSTDTQYF.

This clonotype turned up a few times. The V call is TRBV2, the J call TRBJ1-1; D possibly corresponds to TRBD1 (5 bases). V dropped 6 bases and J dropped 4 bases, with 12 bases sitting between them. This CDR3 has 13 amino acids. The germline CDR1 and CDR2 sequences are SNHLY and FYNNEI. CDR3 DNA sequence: TGTGCCAGCAGGGGGGACGGGCCCACTGAAGCTTTCTTT. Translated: CASRGDGPTEAFF.

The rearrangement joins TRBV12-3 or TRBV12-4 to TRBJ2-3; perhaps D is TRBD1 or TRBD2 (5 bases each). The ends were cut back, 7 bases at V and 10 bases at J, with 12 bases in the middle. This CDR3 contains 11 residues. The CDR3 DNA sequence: TGTGCCAGCACGGGGCGCGCTGCGCAGTATTTT. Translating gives CASTGRAAQYF.

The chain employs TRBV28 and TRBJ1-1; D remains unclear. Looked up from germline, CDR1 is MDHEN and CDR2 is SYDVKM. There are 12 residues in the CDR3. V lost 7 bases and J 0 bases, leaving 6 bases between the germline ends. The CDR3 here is CASNYMNTEAFF. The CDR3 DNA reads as TGTGCCAGCAATTATATGAACACTGAAGCTTTCTTT.

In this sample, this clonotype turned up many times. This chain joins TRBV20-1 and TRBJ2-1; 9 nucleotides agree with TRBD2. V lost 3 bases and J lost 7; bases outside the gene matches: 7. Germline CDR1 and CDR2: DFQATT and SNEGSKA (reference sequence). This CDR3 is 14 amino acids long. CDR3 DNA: TGCAGTGCTAGCAGGCGGGAGGGCCGGAATGAGCAGTTCTTC. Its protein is CSASRREGRNEQFF.

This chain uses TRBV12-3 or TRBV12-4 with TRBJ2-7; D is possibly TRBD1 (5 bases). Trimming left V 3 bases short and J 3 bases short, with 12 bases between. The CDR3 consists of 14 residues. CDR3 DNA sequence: TGTGCCAGCAGTTTCCAAGACAGAGGCTACGAGCAGTACTTC. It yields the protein CASSFQDRGYEQYF.

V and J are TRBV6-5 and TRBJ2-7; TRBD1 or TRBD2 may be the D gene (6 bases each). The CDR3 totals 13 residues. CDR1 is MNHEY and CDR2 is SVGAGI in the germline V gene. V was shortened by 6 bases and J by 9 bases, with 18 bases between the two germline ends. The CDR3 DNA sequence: TGTGCCAGCAGCCGCGGGACACTAAGGGGGCAGTACTTC. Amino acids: CASSRGTLRGQYF.

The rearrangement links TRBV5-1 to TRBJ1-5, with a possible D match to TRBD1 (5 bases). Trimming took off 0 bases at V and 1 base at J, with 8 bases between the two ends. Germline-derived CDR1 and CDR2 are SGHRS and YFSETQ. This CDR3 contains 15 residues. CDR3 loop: CASSLGQTSNQPQHF. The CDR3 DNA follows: TGCGCCAGCAGCTTGGGACAGACGAGCAATCAGCCCCAGCATTTT.

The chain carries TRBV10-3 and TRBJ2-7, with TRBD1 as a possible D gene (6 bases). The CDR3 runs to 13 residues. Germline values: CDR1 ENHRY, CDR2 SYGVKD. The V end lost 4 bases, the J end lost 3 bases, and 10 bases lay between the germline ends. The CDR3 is CAISGQEDYEQYF. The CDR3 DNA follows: TGTGCCATCAGTGGACAGGAGGACTACGAGCAGTACTTC.